These 16 T cell receptor beta chains were sequenced from one sample in a study of shared T cell receptors in the human thymus. Libraries were prepared by immunoSEQ multiplex PCR; TCRdb keeps only in-frame clonotypes and omits some of them. The sample lists under 450,000 clones, just under 95% occurring once. Sequencing was done on a sample of thymocytes. The receptors originated from a human donor.

This chain links TRBV9 with TRBJ1-2, with TRBD1 matching over 7 bases. CDR1 is SGDLS, CDR2 YYNGEE, per germline. The CDR3 has 16 residues. Trimming cost V 4 bases and J 2 bases; bases outside gene matches: 11. In DNA form, the CDR3 reads TGTGCCAGCAGCTCCAGTAGACGACAGGGAAACTATGGCTACACCTTC. Translating gives CASSSSRRQGNYGYTF.

This rearrangement joins TRBV10-2 to TRBJ2-3; 14 bases are a match to TRBD2. Germline CDR1 is WSHSY and CDR2 is SAAADI. Trimming at V came to 5 bases and at J to 6 bases, leaving 1 base not matched to a gene. This CDR3 region has 14 residues. In DNA form, the CDR3 reads TGCGCCAGCAGTCGGACTAGCGGGAGGGATACGCAGTATTTT. Its protein is CASSRTSGRDTQYF.

The CDR3 here is CSVEVGASHEQYF. The CDR3, as DNA: TGCAGCGTTGAAGTCGGGGCCAGCCACGAGCAGTACTTC. The chain carries TRBV29-1 and TRBJ2-7; D may match TRBD1 or TRBD2 (5 bases each). V was shortened by 1 base and J by 5 bases, with 12 bases between the two germline ends. CDR1 and CDR2 from the germline V gene are SQVTM and ANQGSEA. The CDR3 loop spans 13 amino acids.

The J gene is TRBJ2-7, the V gene TRBV4-2, with 13 nucleotides matching TRBD2. The V and J ends lost 4 bases and 5 bases, in that order; junction bases with no gene match: 8. The CDR3 is 16 residues long. CDR1 LGHNA and CDR2 YNFKEQ come from the germline V gene. CDR3 sequence: CASSRTPGTSGNEQYF. The CDR3 coding sequence is TGTGCCAGCAGCCGGACCCCCGGGACTAGCGGGAACGAGCAGTACTTC.

The chain uses TRBV11-2 and TRBJ1-3; D is unclear. The CDR3 covers 18 residues. V was pared by 0 bases and J by 2 bases, with 17 bases between. The germline CDR1 and CDR2 sequences are SGHAT and FQNNGV. The CDR3, as DNA: TGTGCCAGCAGCTTAGAACGGGTGGAGGGAATGACTGGAAACACCATATATTTT. This gives the protein CASSLERVEGMTGNTIYF.

This clone was seen only once. V and J are TRBV27 and TRBJ2-7, with 10 bases lining up with TRBD1. The CDR3 has 16 residues. Trimming at V came to 5 bases and at J to 2 bases, leaving 9 bases not matched to a gene. Germline CDR1 reads MNHEY; CDR2 reads SMNVEV (reference sequence). Written as DNA, the CDR3 is TGTGCCAGCAGTGCCCCCGGGACAGGGGACCCCTACGAGCAGTACTTC. As protein: CASSAPGTGDPYEQYF.

V and J are TRBV29-1 and TRBJ1-1; D remains ambiguous. Between the trimmed V and J ends, which lost 2 bases and 1 base, there was a span of 8 bases. In germline, CDR1 is SQVTM, CDR2 ANQGSEA. CDR3 length: 13 amino acids. The CDR3 protein is CSVETPSNTEAFF. In DNA, the CDR3 is TGCAGCGTTGAAACACCATCGAACACTGAAGCTTTCTTT.

The V call is TRBV18, the J call TRBJ2-2; D call uncertain. Germline V gives CDR1 KGHSH, CDR2 LQKENI. This CDR3 is 16 amino acids long. V gave up 1 base and J gave up 4 bases, with 13 bases separating them. CDR3 amino acids: CASSPLQPASTGELFF. The DNA for the CDR3 is TGTGCCAGCTCACCACTCCAACCCGCGAGCACCGGGGAGCTGTTTTTT.

This chain connects TRBV4-1 to TRBJ2-1, with 11 positions matching TRBD2. After removal of 1 base from V and 7 bases from J, the junction contained 9 bases not matched to a gene. Germline CDR1 is MGHRA and CDR2 is YSYEKL. The CDR3 runs to 17 residues. In nucleotides, the CDR3 is TGCGCCAGCAGCCAAGTGACTAGCGGGATTCAAATTAATGAGCAGTTCTTC. This gives the protein CASSQVTSGIQINEQFF.

This sequence joins TRBV19 and TRBJ2-1, with D hard to call. This CDR3 has 12 residues. The V gene lost 3 bases and the J gene lost 9 bases, with 9 bases spanning the gap. Germline values: CDR1 LNHDA, CDR2 SQIVND (reference sequence). The CDR3 DNA follows: TGTGCCAGTAGTATTTATCGGAGTGAGCAGTTCTTC. It specifies CASSIYRSEQFF.

V and J are TRBV10-2 and TRBJ2-2, with 7 positions matching TRBD1. CDR3 length: 16 amino acids. Germline assignment: CDR1 WSHSY and CDR2 SAAADI. V was pared by 9 bases and J by 3 bases, with 13 bases of the junction left unmatched. The CDR3 sequence is CARTHGTDGDTGELFF. DNA for the CDR3: TGCGCCAGGACCCATGGGACAGACGGGGACACCGGGGAGCTGTTTTTT.

V and J are TRBV7-2 and TRBJ2-1; maybe TRBD2 (6 bases). In germline, CDR1 is SGHTA, CDR2 FQGNSA. CDR3 length equals 16 residues. V was clipped by 1 base and J by 4 bases, with 14 bases between them. The CDR3 sequence is CASSLVSGLIYNEQFF. As DNA, the CDR3 is TGTGCCAGCAGCTTAGTGAGCGGGCTGATTTACAATGAGCAGTTCTTC.

The rearrangement uses TRBV15 and TRBJ2-7; 8 bases fit TRBD2. This CDR3 region has 16 residues. V lost 0 bases to trimming and J lost 2 bases; unmatched junction nucleotides: 6. Germline V gives CDR1 LNHNV, CDR2 YYDKDF (reference sequence). The DNA for the CDR3 is TGTGCCACCAGCAGAGATAGGGCTAGCGGGCCCTACGAGCAGTACTTC. Translating it yields CATSRDRASGPYEQYF.

This chain joins TRBV4-1 and TRBJ2-7, with D hard to call. CDR1 and CDR2 (germline): MGHRA, YSYEKL. This CDR3 has 15 amino acids. The V end was cut by 0 bases, the J end by 0 bases, with 9 bases between. CDR3: CASSQDMPVSYEQYF. The CDR3 DNA is TGCGCCAGCAGCCAAGATATGCCAGTCTCCTACGAGCAGTACTTC.

The chain carries TRBV27 and TRBJ1-1; 9 nucleotides agree with TRBD1. The CDR3 contains 18 residues. Per germline, CDR1 MNHEY and CDR2 SMNVEV (reference sequence). V was clipped by 6 bases and J by 5 bases; unmatched bases: 19. The CDR3 sequence is CASRGLKDRGAEATEAFF. CDR3 bases: TGTGCCAGCAGGGGACTTAAGGACAGGGGAGCGGAGGCAACTGAAGCTTTCTTT.

The chain combines TRBV28 with TRBJ1-4; D is perhaps TRBD1 (6 bases). V was pared by 2 bases and J by 5 bases, with 15 bases between. This CDR3 comprises 16 residues. CDR1 and CDR2 from the germline V gene are MDHEN and SYDVKM. The CDR3 loop is CASSLRFRTENEKLFF. CDR3 in DNA: TGTGCCAGCAGTTTAAGGTTCCGGACAGAAAATGAAAAACTGTTTTTT.